The 5 T cell receptor beta chains below come from one sample, sequenced in a study of human thymus T cells (dated by TCRdb to the early 2020s). Libraries came from the immunoSEQ multiplex PCR assay. TCRdb carries this immuneACCESS record with in-frame sequences only. Its versions omit some clonotypes, under half of them owing to an unresolved V gene in the studies checked, with the rest unexplained. The sample has 86,000 or so clones on record, around 96% of them singletons. The ten biggest clones cover approximately 0.03% of the sample. The thymus tissue came from surgical resects taken out during corrective cardiac surgery. The sequenced sample was thymus tissue. Receptor source: a boy under three years old with a congenital heart defect but otherwise immunologically healthy.

The chain couples TRBV5-1 to TRBJ2-6; the D gene could be TRBD1 or TRBD2 (6 bases each). The CDR3 contains 23 residues. Germline CDR1 SGHRS, CDR2 YFSETQ. V dropped 1 base and J dropped 0 bases, with 29 bases sitting between them. CDR3 bases: TGCGCCAGCAGCTTGCAGGGGCGGAAGCCTGGTGTAGCGGCACTCTCTGGGGCCAACGTCCTGACTTTC. Translation gives CASSLQGRKPGVAALSGANVLTF.

The rearrangement joins TRBV4-1 to TRBJ2-7; 13 bases fit TRBD2. With V trimmed by 4 bases and J by 3 bases, 18 bases remained unmatched. Germline CDR1 is MGHRA and CDR2 is YSYEKL. CDR3 length: 20 amino acids. CDR3 nucleotide sequence: TGCGCCAGCAGCCCACAGGTCCCGACTAGCGGGAGGACACCTTTCTACGAGCAGTACTTC. Translated: CASSPQVPTSGRTPFYEQYF.

This CDR3 is CASSEKGLAGQSTEAFF. The CDR3 DNA is TGTGCCAGCAGCGAGAAGGGGCTTGCGGGGCAGAGCACTGAAGCTTTCTTT. The genes are TRBV21-1 and TRBJ1-1. TRBV21-1 represents a pseudogene. This CDR3 spans 17 amino acids.

The rearrangement joins TRBV18 to TRBJ2-1; 9 nucleotides agree with TRBD2. V lost 4 bases to trimming and J lost 4 bases; unmatched junction nucleotides: 5. The germline V gene encodes CDR1 KGHSH and CDR2 LQKENI. The CDR3 consists of 15 residues. For the CDR3, the DNA is TGTGCCAGCTCACGGCTAGCGGGGTGTTACAATGAGCAGTTCTTC. The encoded protein is CASSRLAGCYNEQFF.

V usage is TRBV14 and J usage is TRBJ2-5, with D maybe TRBD1 (5 bases). The V and J ends lost 2 bases and 5 bases respectively, with 12 bases between them. This CDR3 is built from 14 residues. Germline values: CDR1 SGHDN, CDR2 FVKESK. Here the CDR3 reads CASSQNRTRETQYF. CDR3 DNA: TGTGCCAGCAGCCAAAATCGGACAAGGGAGACCCAGTACTTC.